Below are 8 T cell receptor beta chains sequenced from a single sample in a study of blood T cells in healthy people across ages. A second roughly 7 to 12 cycle PCR used barcoded and J-beta primers. TCRdb redid the calling of the 5' RACE reads with MiXCR, one entry per CDR3 protein. The sample consists of over 1,500,000 distinct CDR3 sequences, roughly 52% of them appearing once. The sequencing sample was made of blood. All receptors derive from a middle-aged woman in good health.

The rearrangement uses TRBV27 and TRBJ1-2; D gene ambiguous. The CDR3 has 17 residues. V lost 6 bases and J 3 bases, leaving 23 bases between the germline ends. Germline V gene lookup returns CDR1 MNHEY and CDR2 SMNVEV (reference sequence). Written as DNA, the CDR3 is TGTGCCAGCAGACTACTGAGAGGAGGCGTAGGACACTATGGCTACACCTTC. This sequence encodes CASRLLRGGVGHYGYTF.

The chain recombines TRBV6-5 with TRBJ1-2; D remains ambiguous. Trimming removed 6 bases from V and 0 bases from J, with 17 bases in between. CDR1 and CDR2 from the germline V gene are MNHEY and SVGAGI. This CDR3 comprises 16 residues. The CDR3 nucleotides are TGTGCCAGCAGCCCCTCGGGCAGGACCACTAACTATGGCTACACCTTC. It translates to CASSPSGRTTNYGYTF.

The chain has TRBV7-2 and TRBJ1-5, with D tentatively TRBD1 (6 bases). V lost 5 bases and J 3 bases, leaving 17 bases between the germline ends. CDR3 size: 16 residues. Per the germline V gene, CDR1 is SGHTA and CDR2 is FQGNSA. In DNA, the CDR3 is TGTGCCAGCAGCCAAACAGGGTCGGGGGCCAATCAGCCCCAGCATTTT. Amino acids: CASSQTGSGANQPQHF.

The genes are TRBV2 and TRBJ2-3; D uncertain. The CDR3 consists of 15 residues. CDR1 is SNHLY and CDR2 is FYNNEI in the germline V gene. Trimming cost V 1 base and J 0 bases, with 8 bases left between them. In DNA, the CDR3 is TGTGCCAGCAGTGAAGGACCGTGGAGCACAGATACGCAGTATTTT. Protein: CASSEGPWSTDTQYF. Variable domain in full (rest from reference TRBV2 and TRBJ2-3): EPEVTQTPSHQVTQMGQEVILRCVPISNHLYFYWYRQILGQKVEFLVSFYNNEISEKSEIFDDQFSVERPDGSNFTLKIRSTKLEDSAMYFCASSEGPWSTDTQYFGPGTRLTVL.

V usage is TRBV4-3 and J usage is TRBJ1-2, with D perhaps matching TRBD1 (6 bases). Germline loops: CDR1 LGHNA, CDR2 YSLEER. The CDR3 is made up of 14 amino acids. V lost 4 bases, J lost 2 bases, and 11 bases lay in between. As DNA, the CDR3 is TGCGCCAGCAGCCCCTCCGGGACAAACTATGGCTACACCTTC. It yields the protein CASSPSGTNYGYTF.

This clonotype was counted only a few times. V gene TRBV7-9 combines with J gene TRBJ2-6, with D tentatively TRBD2 (5 bases). This CDR3 is 12 amino acids long. Germline values: CDR1 SEHNR, CDR2 FQNEAQ (reference sequence). Trimming took off 11 bases at V and 4 bases at J, with 9 bases between the two ends. The CDR3: CAGSGGANVLTF. The CDR3 region has the DNA TGTGCCGGATCGGGGGGGGCCAACGTCCTGACTTTC. Complete variable domain (other parts from reference TRBV7-9 and TRBJ2-6): DTGVSQNPRHKITKRGQNVTFRCDPISEHNRLYWYRQTLGQGPEFLTYFQNEAQLEKSRLLSDRFSAERPKGSFSTLEIQRTEQGDSAMYLCAGSGGANVLTFGAGSRLTVL.

V is TRBV5-1 and J is TRBJ2-4; perhaps TRBD2 as D (6 bases). CDR3 size: 13 residues. V was trimmed by 0 bases and J by 15 bases, leaving 16 bases between them. CDR1 and CDR2 (germline): SGHRS, YFSETQ. The CDR3 loop reads CASSLELAESLYF. CDR3 DNA sequence: TGCGCCAGCAGCTTGGAACTAGCCGAGAGTTTGTACTTC.

About this clonotype itself: A much larger clone is a single base away; this may be a read error. The chain carries TRBV20-1 and TRBJ2-1; 9 positions match TRBD1. The CDR3 has 15 amino acids. The germline V gene has CDR1 DFQATT and CDR2 SNEGSKA (reference sequence). CDR3 DNA sequence: TGCAGTGCTAGACAAACAGGGGGCGCGTACAATGAGCGGTTCTTC. Translation: CSARQTGGAYNERFF.